A single sample gave rise to the 4 T cell receptor beta chains below, sequenced in a study of cytomegalovirus exposure and HLA in healthy donors. PCR involved 60 Vbeta and 13 Jbeta primers. Libraries were prepared by immunoSEQ multiplex PCR; TCRdb keeps only in-frame clonotypes and omits some of them. The table includes about 180,000 clones, about 85% detected once. The sample consisted of PBMCs. The receptors originated from a girl aged 10-17 years in good health and CMV-seropositive.

This clone was seen more than once but under ten times. The V and J genes are TRBV6-1 and TRBJ1-2, with 8 bases aligning to TRBD1. After removal of 2 bases from V and 8 bases from J, the junction contained 10 bases not matched to a gene. Germline V gene lookup returns CDR1 MNHNS and CDR2 SASEGT. The CDR3 sequence is 15 residues long. CDR3 sequence reads: CASSEYGQGTVGYTF. The CDR3, as DNA: TGTGCCAGCAGTGAATATGGACAGGGAACGGTAGGCTACACCTTC.

The chain carries TRBV27 and TRBJ2-3; 7 bases match TRBD2. The J segment lost 2 bases and the V segment lost 5 bases, leaving 7 bases of the junction unmatched. Per germline, CDR1 MNHEY and CDR2 SMNVEV (reference sequence). The length of the CDR3 is 15 residues. In nucleotides, the CDR3 is TGTGCCAGCAGTAAACCGGGACTAACCACAGATACGCAGTATTTT. This translates into CASSKPGLTTDTQYF.

J is TRBJ1-2 and V is TRBV7-8; 9 bases agree with TRBD1. V lost 3 bases and J lost 4; bases outside the gene matches: 6. The CDR3 consists of 15 residues. Germline V CDR1 and CDR2: SGHVS, FQNEAQ. CDR3 nucleotides: TGTGCCAGCAGCTTTCACGGGACAGGGAGCTATGGCTACACCTTC. Amino acid sequence: CASSFHGTGSYGYTF.

J is TRBJ2-1 and V is TRBV10-3; 12 positions match TRBD2. V shed 6 bases, J shed 5 bases, and the junction held 5 bases outside the gene matches. The CDR3 loop spans 15 amino acids. The germline CDR1 and CDR2 sequences are ENHRY and SYGVKD. CDR3 region: CAIRLAGGLNNEQFF. CDR3 DNA sequence: TGTGCCATCAGACTAGCGGGAGGCCTTAACAATGAGCAGTTCTTC.